This entry concerns a single T cell receptor beta chain. Sequencing used immunoSEQ multiplex PCR; TCRdb keeps in-frame clones, though not all of them. Among some 130,000 clones listed, around 97% were seen once. The sample comes from a study of T cell changes during pregnancy in multiple sclerosis. The sequenced sample was peripheral blood, obtained after pregnancy. The source of this sequence is a female donor with multiple sclerosis, enrolled in a pregnancy study.

CDR3 protein: CASRKLAGFYEQYF. The DNA for the CDR3 is TGTGCCAGCAGAAAACTAGCGGGCTTCTACGAGCAGTACTTC. J is TRBJ2-7 and V is TRBV28; 9 nucleotides align to TRBD2. V lost 6 bases and J lost 3; bases outside the gene matches: 6. Germline V gives CDR1 MDHEN, CDR2 SYDVKM. This CDR3 region has 14 residues.